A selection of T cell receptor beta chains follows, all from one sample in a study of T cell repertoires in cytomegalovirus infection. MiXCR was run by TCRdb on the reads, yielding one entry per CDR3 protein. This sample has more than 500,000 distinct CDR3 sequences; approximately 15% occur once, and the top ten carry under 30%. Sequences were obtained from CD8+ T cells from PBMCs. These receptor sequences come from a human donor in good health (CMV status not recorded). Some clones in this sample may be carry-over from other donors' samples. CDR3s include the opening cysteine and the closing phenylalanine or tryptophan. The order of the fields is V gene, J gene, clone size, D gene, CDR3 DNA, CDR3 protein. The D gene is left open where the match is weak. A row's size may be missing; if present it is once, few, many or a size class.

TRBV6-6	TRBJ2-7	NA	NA	TGTGCCAGCAGTTACCTTCAGGAGAACTACGAGCAGTACTTC	CASSYLQENYEQYF
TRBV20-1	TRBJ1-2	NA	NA	TGCAGTGCTAGTCGGAAGGACAGTACTAACTATGGCTACACCTTC	CSASRKDSTNYGYTF
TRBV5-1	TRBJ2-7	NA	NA	TGCGCCAGCCCTAGCAGGGAGGCCCCCTACGAGCAGTACTTC	CASPSREAPYEQYF
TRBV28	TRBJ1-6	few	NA	TGTGCCAGCAGTCTGTCTTCCTTTAGGGAGGGTCATAATTCACCCCTCCACTTT	CASSLSSFREGHNSPLHF
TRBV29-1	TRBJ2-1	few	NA	TGCAGCGTTGAAGGGAGGGCGCTGAGCTCCTACAATGAGCAGTTCTTC	CSVEGRALSSYNEQFF
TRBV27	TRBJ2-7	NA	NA	TGTGCCAGCAGAGCCGCAGGCTCCCATTCCTACGAGCAGTACTTC	CASRAAGSHSYEQYF
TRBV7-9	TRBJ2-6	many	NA	TGTGCCAGCAGACAACCAGGGAACTCTGGGGCCAACGTCCTGACTTTC	CASRQPGNSGANVLTF
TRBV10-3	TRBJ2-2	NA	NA	TGTGCCATCAGGAGGGACAAGAACACCGGGGAGCTGTTTTTT	CAIRRDKNTGELFF
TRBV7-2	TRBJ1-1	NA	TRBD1	TGTGCCAGCAGCTTAGGACAGGGGAAGAACACTGAAGCTTTATTT	CASSLGQGKNTEALF
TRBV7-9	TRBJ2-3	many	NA	TGTGCCAGCAGTCAGGGTTCAGATACGCAGTATTTT	CASSQGSDTQYF
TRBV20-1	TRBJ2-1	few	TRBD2	TGCAGTGCTAGAGAAGGACTAGCGAGTTCCTACAATGAGCAGTTCTTC	CSAREGLASSYNEQFF
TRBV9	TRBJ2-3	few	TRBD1	TGTGCCAGCAGCTTGACAGGGACCCACACAGATACGCAGTATTTT	CASSLTGTHTDTQYF
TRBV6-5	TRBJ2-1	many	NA	TGTGCCAGCAGTTCGGACCCCCGGGCAATTGAGCAGTTCTTC	CASSSDPRAIEQFF
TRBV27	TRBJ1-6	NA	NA	TGTGCCAGCAGTTTAACCGCAGAACGGTCACCCCTCCACTTT	CASSLTAERSPLHF
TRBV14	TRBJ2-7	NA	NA	TGTGCCAGCAGCCAAGATAACAGGGCTTACGAGCAGTACTTC	CASSQDNRAYEQYF
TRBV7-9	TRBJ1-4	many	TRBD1	TGTGCCAGCAGCCGGGACAGGAGGGGTGAAAAACTGTTTTTT	CASSRDRRGEKLFF
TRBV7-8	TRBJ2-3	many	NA	TGTGCCAGCAGCTTTAGCGGACGGACAGATACGCAGTATTTT	CASSFSGRTDTQYF
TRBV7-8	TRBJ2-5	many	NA	TGTGCCAGCAGCTTCCATTCTAGGGAGTCCCTTCAAGAGACCCAGTACTTC	CASSFHSRESLQETQYF
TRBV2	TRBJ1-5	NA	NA	TGTGCCAGCAGGGCTTGGGGGGGAGGGAACCAGCCCCAGCATTTT	CASRAWGGGNQPQHF
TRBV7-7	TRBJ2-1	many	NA	TGTGCCAGCAGCGCGAGTCCCGGACACAGCTCCTACAATGAGCAGTTCTTC	CASSASPGHSSYNEQFF
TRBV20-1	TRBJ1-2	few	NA	TGCAGTGCTAGCCACCGGGACACCCGAAGCCCAAACTATGGCTACACCTTC	CSASHRDTRSPNYGYTF
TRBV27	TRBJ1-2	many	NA	TGTGCCAGCAGTCCCGGCAATACATTCTTAGCTAACTATGGCTACACCTTC	CASSPGNTFLANYGYTF
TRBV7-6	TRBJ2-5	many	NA	TGTGCCAGCAGCTTAGAAAGGATGTACCAAGAGACCCAGTACTTC	CASSLERMYQETQYF
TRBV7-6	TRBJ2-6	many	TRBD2	TGTGCCAGCAGCTTAATAGCGGGGAGCTCTGGGGCCAACGTCCTGACTTTC	CASSLIAGSSGANVLTF
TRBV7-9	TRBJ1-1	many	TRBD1	TGTGCCAGCAGCTCACCGGGACAGGGGGCAAACACTGAAGCTTTCTTT	CASSSPGQGANTEAFF
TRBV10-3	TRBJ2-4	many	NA	TGTGCCATCAGTGAGCCTGGGGGGGCGACCAAAAACATTCAGTACTTC	CAISEPGGATKNIQYF
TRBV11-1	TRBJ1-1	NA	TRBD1	TGTGCCAGCAGCGGGAGGGGGCGCTTAGACACTGAAGCTTTCTTT	CASSGRGRLDTEAFF
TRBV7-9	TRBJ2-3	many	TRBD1	TGTGCCAGCAGCGCGCGACGGACCGGGACAGCTTTCCACCCAGATACGCAGTATTTT	CASSARRTGTAFHPDTQYF
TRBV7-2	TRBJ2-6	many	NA	TGTGCCAGCAGCTTAGGTCGGCGTACCATTCCCTCTGGGGCCAACGTCCTGACTTTC	CASSLGRRTIPSGANVLTF